These 32 T cell receptor beta chains share one sample of origin, sequenced in a study of shared clonotypes between healthy human individuals. TCRdb's table, derived via immunoSEQ multiplex PCR, lists solely in-frame clones and lacks some. The sample lists around 1 million clones; 60% to 85% were seen once. Source material: memory CD4+ T cells sorted from blood. As to subset: CD45RA-negative fraction. These receptors all stem from a man between 18 and 35 years old in good health.

The chain joins TRBV19 to TRBJ2-5; D is possibly TRBD1 (7 bases). The CDR3 is made up of 10 amino acids. Trimming stripped 11 bases from V and 4 bases from J, with 8 bases between. In germline, CDR1 is LNHDA, CDR2 SQIVND (reference sequence). The CDR3 DNA reads TGTGCCCAGGGGGGAGAGACCCAGTACTTC. It codes for CAQGGETQYF.

Points on this clone: Lacking the conserved final phenylalanine or tryptophan, this CDR3 likely reflects a read error. The DNA is left out, because the CDR3 cannot be placed on it with certainty; the CDR3 is given as TCRdb lists it. The V and J genes are TRBV28 and TRBJ1-1. The CDR3 is 9 residues long, ends included. Per the germline V gene, CDR1 is MDHEN and CDR2 is SYDVKM. The CDR3 reads CASTRKGTV.

The chain couples TRBV10-3 to TRBJ2-5, with D possibly TRBD2 on 5 matching bases. The CDR3 covers 15 residues. V was trimmed by 0 bases and J by 2 bases, leaving 10 bases between them. Per the germline V gene, CDR1 is ENHRY and CDR2 is SYGVKD. The CDR3 loop is CAISESTGIQETQYF. The CDR3 bases are TGTGCCATCAGTGAGTCGACGGGAATTCAAGAGACCCAGTACTTC.

Concerning this clone: The same CDR3 also results from other DNA sequences found in this sample. The chain has TRBV2 and TRBJ1-1; 8 nucleotides line up with TRBD1. This CDR3 has 14 residues. The germline V gene has CDR1 SNHLY and CDR2 FYNNEI. Losses at the gene ends were 6 bases for V and 5 bases for J; bases not matched to a gene: 8. CDR3 in amino acids: CASSQQGVGTEAFF. The CDR3 coding sequence is TGTGCCAGCAGCCAACAGGGGGTAGGGACTGAAGCTTTCTTT.

The genes are TRBV7-2 and TRBJ2-2; 7 positions match TRBD1. V was clipped by 2 bases and J by 10 bases; unmatched bases: 7. This CDR3 is built from 14 residues. Germline V CDR1 and CDR2: SGHTA, FQGNSA. Here the CDR3 reads CASSLRPGQEELFF. The CDR3 DNA reads TGTGCCAGCAGCTTAAGACCCGGACAGGAGGAGCTGTTTTTT.

For this clone: Its ends do not fully match the called genes, so a read error is possible. V usage is TRBV5-1 and J usage is TRBJ2-2; 8 bases align to TRBD2. The CDR3 is 15 residues long. Germline lookup yields CDR1 SGHRS and CDR2 YFSETQ. The CDR3 DNA reads as TGCGCGAGCAGCGGGGGCGACTCTCCCACCGGGGAGCTGTTTTTT. This sequence encodes CASSGGDSPTGELFF.

This clone was detected a few times. The gene calls are TRBV7-9 and TRBJ2-7, with TRBD1 matching 7 bases. V dropped 3 bases and J dropped 4; count of bases not matched to a gene: 6. Per germline, CDR1 SEHNR and CDR2 FQNEAQ (reference sequence). The CDR3 is 14 residues long. Here the CDR3 DNA reads TGTGCCAGCAGCTTTACAGGGGTCAGGTACGAGCAGTACTTC. Encoded protein: CASSFTGVRYEQYF. The variable domain in full, completed from reference TRBV7-9 and TRBJ2-7, reads DTGVSQNPRHKITKRGQNVTFRCDPISEHNRLYWYRQTLGQGPEFLTYFQNEAQLEKSRLLSDRFSAERPKGSFSTLEIQRTEQGDSAMYLCASSFTGVRYEQYFGPGTRLTVT.

V is TRBV9 and J is TRBJ2-1; D is perhaps TRBD2 (7 bases). V was clipped by 2 bases and J by 6 bases, with 18 bases between them. The CDR3 covers 16 residues. Germline CDR1 and CDR2: SGDLS and YYNGEE. The DNA for the CDR3 is TGTGCCAGCAGCGTCCGGGGGGCAGAACGAGGCAATGAGCAGTTCTTC. It encodes CASSVRGAERGNEQFF.

The chain has TRBV18 and TRBJ1-2; TRBD1 agrees at 9 bases. The V gene end was trimmed by 3 bases and the J gene end by 7 bases; junction bases not matched to a gene: 9. Per germline, CDR1 KGHSH and CDR2 LQKENI. The length of the CDR3 is 15 residues. In DNA form, the CDR3 reads TGTGCCAGCTCACCCGGGGACAGGGTCGGAGTTGGCTACACCTTC. Amino acid sequence: CASSPGDRVGVGYTF.

As concerns this clone: Other DNA sequences within the sample encode an identical CDR3. The chain uses TRBV2 and TRBJ2-3; no firm D call. The CDR3 runs to 12 residues. Germline-derived CDR1 and CDR2 are SNHLY and FYNNEI. The V end lost 6 bases, the J end lost 2 bases, and 6 bases lay between the germline ends. The CDR3 DNA reads as TGTGCCAGCAGAGACAACACAGATACGCAGTATTTT. Protein product: CASRDNTDTQYF.

This clone was recorded a few times. The J gene is TRBJ1-2, the V gene TRBV7-2, with D tentatively TRBD1 (5 bases). Per germline, CDR1 SGHTA and CDR2 FQGNSA. With 3 bases removed from V and 3 bases from J, the gap between germline ends came to 8 bases. The CDR3 is 13 residues long. The DNA of the CDR3 is TGTGCCAGCAGCTTCCCACAGGACTATGGCTACACCTTC. Its translation: CASSFPQDYGYTF. The full variable domain, its missing parts supplied by reference TRBV7-2 and TRBJ1-2, is GAGVSQSPSNKVTEKGKDVELRCDPISGHTALYWYRQSLGQGLEFLIYFQGNSAPDKSGLPSDRFSAERTGGSVSTLTIQRTQQEDSAVYLCASSFPQDYGYTFGSGTRLTVV.

The rearrangement uses TRBV7-2 and TRBJ2-7; the D is unclear. V lost 5 bases and J 3 bases, leaving 14 bases between the germline ends. CDR1 and CDR2 from the germline V gene are SGHTA and FQGNSA. The CDR3 has 14 residues. CDR3 nucleotides: TGTGCCAGCAGCATTTCAGTTCTAGTCTACGAGCAGTACTTC. Protein product: CASSISVLVYEQYF.

The rearrangement joins TRBV9 to TRBJ1-3; D ambiguous. Germline V gene lookup returns CDR1 SGDLS and CDR2 YYNGEE. With 4 bases removed from V and 2 bases from J, the gap between germline ends came to 16 bases. The CDR3 totals 16 residues. This chain's CDR3 is CASSTLDGGAGNTIYF. As DNA, the CDR3 is TGTGCCAGCAGCACTTTAGACGGTGGGGCTGGAAACACCATATATTTT.

The chain couples TRBV27 to TRBJ2-1; 10 bases map to TRBD2. The V gene's germline CDR1 is MNHEY and CDR2 SMNVEV (reference sequence). The J segment lost 1 base and the V segment lost 8 bases, leaving 14 bases of the junction unmatched. The length of the CDR3 is 18 residues. The CDR3 DNA follows: TGTGCCAGCCGCAGCTCGGGACTAGCGCTACTATCCTACAATGAGCAGTTCTTC. Protein product: CASRSSGLALLSYNEQFF.

The chain joins TRBV18 to TRBJ1-5; a possible D gene is TRBD1 (5 bases). V was trimmed by 6 bases and J by 5 bases, leaving 11 bases between them. Germline CDR1 KGHSH, CDR2 LQKENI. The CDR3 sequence is 13 residues long. Written as DNA, the CDR3 is TGTGCCAGCTCGGGGCAGAGATATCAGCCCCAGCATTTT. This translates into CASSGQRYQPQHF.

The table lists this clone with a few counts. Other DNA sequences in this specimen translate into the identical CDR3. V gene TRBV7-3 combines with J gene TRBJ1-1; D ambiguous. CDR1 and CDR2 (germline): SGHTA, FQGTGA. The CDR3 is 13 amino acids. Trimming removed 4 bases at V and 5 bases at J, with 11 bases between. CDR3 DNA: TGTGCCAGCAGCTCGAGGGAAGGGACTGAAGCTTTCTTT. Residues: CASSSREGTEAFF.

V is TRBV11-2 and J is TRBJ1-1; D not certain. From germline, CDR1 is SGHAT and CDR2 FQNNGV. This CDR3 comprises 15 residues. V was trimmed by 0 bases and J by 5 bases, leaving 13 bases between them. CDR3 amino acids: CASSLDQSVSTEAFF. CDR3 coding DNA: TGTGCCAGCAGCTTAGATCAGTCAGTGAGTACTGAAGCTTTCTTT.

The chain employs TRBV19 and TRBJ1-5; TRBD1 aligns across 7 bases. The CDR3 extends over 14 amino acids. The germline V gene encodes CDR1 LNHDA and CDR2 SQIVND (reference sequence). The V and J ends lost 8 bases and 2 bases, in that order; junction bases with no gene match: 6. The DNA for the CDR3 is TGTGCCAGTGGAACAGGGGAGGGCAATCAGCCCCAGCATTTT. Translated: CASGTGEGNQPQHF.

The chain uses TRBV15 and TRBJ2-7; D is unresolved. From germline, CDR1 is LNHNV and CDR2 YYDKDF (reference sequence). V dropped 0 bases and J dropped 1 base, with 10 bases sitting between them. This CDR3 comprises 15 residues. The CDR3 region has the DNA TGTGCCACCAGCAGAGAGAAGGGTTGGTCCTACGAGCAGTACTTC. Its protein product is CATSREKGWSYEQYF.

The chain joins TRBV5-1 to TRBJ2-4; D may be TRBD1 or TRBD2 (5 bases each). This CDR3 contains 15 residues. Germline values: CDR1 SGHRS, CDR2 YFSETQ. V was cut by 0 bases and J by 0 bases, with 7 bases left in between. The DNA of the CDR3 is TGCGCCAGCAGCTTGGTTGGGGGAGCCAAAAACATTCAGTACTTC. Protein product: CASSLVGGAKNIQYF.

The V gene is TRBV4-3, the J gene TRBJ2-7; 9 bases line up with TRBD1. This CDR3 comprises 15 residues. With 3 bases clipped from V and 2 bases from J, the junction kept 5 bases outside the gene matches. The V gene's germline CDR1 is LGHNA and CDR2 YSLEER. DNA of the CDR3: TGCGCCAGCAGCCAGGGACAGGGAGGGCCCTACGAGCAGTACTTC. Its translation is CASSQGQGGPYEQYF.

The J gene is TRBJ2-7, the V gene TRBV21-1; TRBD1 is the table's D call, not checked against the DNA. TRBV21-1 is termed a pseudogene. This CDR3 spans 14 amino acids. The CDR3 spells CASSNRQPSYEQYF. Written as DNA, the CDR3 is TGTGCCAGCAGCAACCGACAGCCCTCCTACGAGCAGTACTTC.

The chain joins TRBV7-2 to TRBJ2-1; D perhaps matches TRBD2 (6 bases). Between the trimmed V and J ends, which lost 2 bases and 4 bases, there was a span of 18 bases. Germline V gene lookup returns CDR1 SGHTA and CDR2 FQGNSA. There are 17 residues in the CDR3. The DNA for the CDR3 is TGTGCCAGCAGCTTATGGGGTAGCGGAGACTTTTACAATGAGCAGTTCTTC. As protein: CASSLWGSGDFYNEQFF.

This clone was seen a handful of times. J is TRBJ1-5 and V is TRBV6-1, with a possible D match to TRBD1 (5 bases). CDR1 is MNHNS, CDR2 SASEGT, per germline. CDR3 length: 15 amino acids. V was pared by 3 bases and J by 6 bases, with 15 bases between. CDR3 DNA: TGTGCCAGCAGTGATGGCGGGCGCGGGACTCAGCCCCAGCATTTT. Its translation: CASSDGGRGTQPQHF.

This clone was detected many times. The same CDR3 is also encoded by other DNA sequences in this sample. The chain is built from TRBV9 and TRBJ2-7; unclear D gene. V was cut by 0 bases and J by 2 bases, with 9 bases left in between. The germline V gene encodes CDR1 SGDLS and CDR2 YYNGEE. The CDR3 has 14 amino acids. CDR3 sequence: CASSVDALTYEQYF. CDR3 nucleotide sequence: TGTGCCAGCAGCGTAGATGCGCTCACCTACGAGCAGTACTTC. Combining the CDR3 with reference TRBV9 and TRBJ2-7 gives the whole variable domain DSGVTQTPKHLITATGQRVTLRCSPRSGDLSVYWYQQSLDQGLQFLIQYYNGEERAKGNILERFSAQQFPDLHSELNLSSLELGDSALYFCASSVDALTYEQYFGPGTRLTVT.

The chain links TRBV9 to TRBJ2-7; 9 nucleotides line up with TRBD1. CDR3 length equals 16 residues. CDR1 and CDR2 (germline): SGDLS, YYNGEE. The ends lost 3 bases at V and 7 bases at J; junction bases unmatched: 14. The CDR3: CASSAQLPSTGGEQYF. The DNA of the CDR3 is TGTGCCAGCAGCGCCCAACTACCATCGACAGGGGGTGAGCAGTACTTC.

The rearrangement links TRBV30 to TRBJ2-7; the match to TRBD2 covers 11 bases. Germline V lookup: CDR1 GTSNPN, CDR2 SVGIG (reference sequence). This CDR3 comprises 14 residues. V gave up 3 bases and J gave up 5 bases; unmatched junction bases: 6. Here the CDR3 DNA reads TGTGCCTGGAGAGCTCAGACTAGCGGGAACGAGCAGTACTTC. Translated, it gives CAWRAQTSGNEQYF. Drawing the rest from reference TRBV30 and TRBJ2-7, the complete variable domain is SQTIHQWPATLVQPVGSPLSLECTVEGTSNPNLYWYRQAAGRGLQLLFYSVGIGQISSEVPQNLSASRPQDRQFILSSKKLLLSDSGFYLCAWRAQTSGNEQYFGPGTRLTVT.

Note on this clone: A much more abundant neighbour one base away suggests this may be a read error. This chain uses TRBV5-4 with TRBJ1-1; D is unclear. Between the trimmed V and J ends, which lost 0 bases and 1 base, there was a span of 4 bases. Germline V gene lookup returns CDR1 SGHNT and CDR2 YYREEE (reference sequence). The CDR3 extends over 13 amino acids. The CDR3 spells CASSLVRNTEAFF. Written as DNA, the CDR3 is TGTGCCAGCAGCTTGGTCAGGAACACTGAAGCTTTCTTT.

The chain links TRBV7-6 to TRBJ2-3, with 11 bases aligning to TRBD2. Trimming took 1 base from V and 2 from J; bases not matched to a gene: 2. CDR3 length equals 16 residues. Germline V gene lookup returns CDR1 SGHVS and CDR2 FNYEAQ. The CDR3: CASSLETSGTTDTQYF. Written as DNA, the CDR3 is TGTGCCAGCAGCTTAGAGACTAGCGGGACCACAGATACGCAGTATTTT.

The chain employs TRBV6-5 and TRBJ2-1; no definite D call. Germline-derived CDR1 and CDR2 are MNHEY and SVGAGI. This CDR3 spans 14 amino acids. The V gene lost 3 bases and the J gene lost 2 bases, with 8 bases spanning the gap. This chain's CDR3 is CASSYNGAYNEQFF. The CDR3 DNA reads as TGTGCCAGCAGTTATAATGGGGCCTACAATGAGCAGTTCTTC.

Concerning this clone itself: Other DNA sequences of this sample code for an identical CDR3. V usage is TRBV5-1 and J usage is TRBJ2-5; no reliable D call. Trimming removed 5 bases at V and 5 bases at J, with 7 bases between. The germline CDR1 and CDR2 sequences are SGHRS and YFSETQ. CDR3 size: 11 residues. Written as DNA, the CDR3 is TGCGCCAGCAGTTTAGAGGAGACCCAGTACTTC. Translating it yields CASSLEETQYF.

This clone was seen only a few times. The gene calls are TRBV11-2 and TRBJ1-2, with a tentative D call TRBD1 (6 bases). V was clipped by 1 base and J by 4 bases, with 13 bases between them. Germline V gene lookup returns CDR1 SGHAT and CDR2 FQNNGV. This CDR3 region has 15 residues. The CDR3 coding sequence is TGTGCCAGCAGCTTAGCGGGGGCGGAAGGCTATGGCTACACCTTC. It yields the protein CASSLAGAEGYGYTF.